These 29 T cell receptor beta chains were all obtained from the same sample, sequenced in a study of blood T cell repertoires in COVID-19. This table comes from immunoSEQ multiplex PCR, and its TCRdb copy is limited to in-frame clones, with some not included. Among some 500,000 clones, 70% to 90% were seen once, and the ten largest hold under 8.5%. Sequencing was carried out using peripheral blood. The receptors here all came from a woman in her forties or fifties with COVID-19, enrolled during active disease.

The chain carries TRBV11-2 and TRBJ2-3; 7 bases fit TRBD1. Germline V gene sequence: CDR1 SGHAT, CDR2 FQNNGV. Trimming took 8 bases from V and 2 from J; bases not matched to a gene: 7. There are 14 residues in the CDR3. The CDR3 protein is CASGRQGNTDTQYF. Written as DNA, the CDR3 is TGTGCCAGCGGTAGACAGGGTAACACAGATACGCAGTATTTT.

The chain combines TRBV19 with TRBJ1-1; no definite D call. The CDR3 extends over 14 amino acids. Germline values: CDR1 LNHDA, CDR2 SQIVND (reference sequence). V was cut by 7 bases and J by 4 bases, with 16 bases left in between. CDR3 nucleotides: TGTGCCAGTATCGACTTCTTTGGAGGCACTGAAGCTTTCTTT. It yields the protein CASIDFFGGTEAFF.

A single count supports this clone. The chain combines TRBV6-5 with TRBJ2-7, with D uncertain. The CDR3 is 11 amino acids. V was pared by 6 bases and J by 4 bases, with 7 bases between. Germline CDR1 reads MNHEY; CDR2 reads SVGAGI. CDR3 bases: TGTGCCAGCAGAAAGAGGTACGAGCAGTACTTC. Translating gives CASRKRYEQYF.

This clone was picked up a small number of times. The chain employs TRBV12-3 or TRBV12-4 and TRBJ2-7; 7 bases align to TRBD1. Trimming took 3 bases from V and 2 from J; bases not matched to a gene: 1. CDR3 size: 13 residues. The CDR3 region is CASSLGQTYEQYF. As DNA, the CDR3 is TGTGCCAGCAGTTTGGGACAGACCTACGAGCAGTACTTC.

The V and J genes are TRBV28 and TRBJ1-2; TRBD1 matches at 9 bases. Germline V gene data show CDR1 as MDHEN and CDR2 as SYDVKM. V was pared by 3 bases and J by 10 bases, with 6 bases of the junction left unmatched. The CDR3 consists of 13 residues. CDR3 loop: CASSFARQGDYTF. The CDR3 coding sequence is TGTGCCAGCAGTTTCGCGCGACAGGGGGACTACACCTTC.

This chain joins TRBV2 and TRBJ2-5; maybe TRBD1 (6 bases). The length of the CDR3 is 13 residues. The germline V gene encodes CDR1 SNHLY and CDR2 FYNNEI. Deletions cut 5 bases from V and 4 bases from J, with 11 bases between. The CDR3 bases are TGTGCCAGCAGTAGGTACAGGGTAGAGACCCAGTACTTC. It codes for CASSRYRVETQYF.

This chain joins TRBV24-1 and TRBJ1-6; D is perhaps TRBD1 (5 bases). The CDR3 has 12 amino acids. The germline V gene encodes CDR1 KGHDR and CDR2 SFDVKD. Trimming stripped 1 base from V and 18 bases from J, with 12 bases between. The CDR3 DNA reads TGTGCCACCAGTGATTTCGGGGGACCAACCCACTTT. Protein: CATSDFGGPTHF.

This chain joins TRBV28 and TRBJ1-1; 9 positions agree with TRBD1. The CDR3 spans 15 residues. V trimming: 6 bases; J trimming: 4 bases; junction bases outside the gene matches: 9. The V gene's germline CDR1 is MDHEN and CDR2 SYDVKM. CDR3 region: CASRPHRDRATEAFF. The CDR3 DNA reads TGTGCCAGCAGACCGCATCGGGACAGGGCCACTGAAGCTTTCTTT.

CDR3 loop: CASSARGNPLEDTQYF. The DNA of the CDR3 is TGTGCCAGCAGCGCCAGGGGGAACCCACTGGAAGATACGCAGTATTTT. The rearrangement uses TRBV9 and TRBJ2-3; 7 bases agree with TRBD1. After removal of 3 bases from V and 5 bases from J, the junction contained 12 bases not matched to a gene. CDR1 is SGDLS, CDR2 YYNGEE, per germline. CDR3 length: 16 residues.

This chain uses TRBV30 with TRBJ1-6, with 7 positions matching TRBD1. The CDR3 contains 12 residues. Germline CDR1 reads GTSNPN; CDR2 reads SVGIG (reference sequence). The trim removed 7 bases at V and 7 bases at J, leaving 4 bases unmatched. CDR3 amino acids: CAFDRVNSPLHF. The CDR3 nucleotides are TGTGCCTTCGACAGGGTCAATTCACCCCTCCACTTT.

The rearrangement joins TRBV18 to TRBJ1-1, with D unclear. Trimming shortened V by 2 bases and J by 6 bases, and 10 bases separated the two germline ends. The germline CDR1 and CDR2 sequences are KGHSH and LQKENI. The CDR3 runs to 13 residues. The CDR3 here is CASSPIMESEAFF. In DNA form, the CDR3 reads TGTGCCAGCTCACCAATTATGGAGTCTGAAGCTTTCTTT.

V and J are TRBV4-1 and TRBJ1-2; 9 nucleotides agree with TRBD1. The germline CDR1 and CDR2 sequences are MGHRA and YSYEKL. Trimming took 3 bases from V and 4 from J; bases not matched to a gene: 9. The CDR3 is 16 amino acids. CDR3 in DNA: TGCGCCAGCAGCCAGTACTGGACAGGGGAAGGCTATGGCTACACCTTC. Translation: CASSQYWTGEGYGYTF.

The gene calls are TRBV3-1 (or the pseudogene TRBV3-2) and TRBJ2-7; perhaps TRBD2 as D (5 bases). V lost 0 bases, J lost 2 bases, and 11 bases lay in between. This CDR3 has 15 amino acids. The germline CDR1 and CDR2 sequences are LGHDT and YNNKEL (reference sequence). The CDR3 DNA is TGTGCCAGCAGCCAAGATGTCGGGGTTCCCTACGAGCAGTACTTC. This encodes CASSQDVGVPYEQYF.

The genes are TRBV6-5 and TRBJ1-1; D is possibly TRBD1 (5 bases). The CDR3 spans 15 residues. The V and J ends lost 4 bases and 8 bases respectively, with 20 bases between them. Germline CDR1 reads MNHEY; CDR2 reads SVGAGI. The CDR3 bases are TGTGCCAGCAGTTCCATCGGGGGGAGGGGAATGGAAGCTTTCTTT. It codes for CASSSIGGRGMEAFF.

The rearrangement joins TRBV13 to TRBJ2-6, with 9 positions matching TRBD1. Germline V gene data show CDR1 as PRHDT and CDR2 as FYEKMQ (reference sequence). The length of the CDR3 is 17 residues. The V segment lost 7 bases and the J segment 4 bases; nucleotides outside the gene matches: 11. CDR3 amino acids: CASNRGQGPRGANVLTF. The CDR3 nucleotides are TGTGCCAGCAATCGAGGACAGGGGCCGAGGGGGGCCAACGTCCTGACTTTC.

V is TRBV28 and J is TRBJ1-5, with D unclear. This CDR3 is 17 amino acids long. The germline V gene has CDR1 MDHEN and CDR2 SYDVKM. V was pared by 3 bases and J by 2 bases, with 17 bases between. This chain's CDR3 is CASSFDTRVWGNQPQHF. CDR3 in DNA: TGTGCCAGCAGTTTTGACACCCGAGTTTGGGGCAATCAGCCCCAGCATTTT.

The chain has TRBV2 and TRBJ1-1, with 7 bases aligning to TRBD1. V lost 2 bases and J lost 11; bases outside the gene matches: 23. Germline CDR1 reads SNHLY; CDR2 reads FYNNEI. The CDR3 covers 18 residues. CDR3 loop: CASSERGQVWDLKGEAFF. The DNA for the CDR3 is TGTGCCAGCAGTGAAAGGGGGCAAGTCTGGGATCTCAAAGGAGAGGCTTTCTTT.

The genes are TRBV24-1 and TRBJ1-4; 7 positions agree with TRBD1. The CDR3 totals 15 residues. Germline V gives CDR1 KGHDR, CDR2 SFDVKD. V lost 3 bases and J lost 11; bases outside the gene matches: 11. Here the CDR3 reads CATSDARDSPEKLFF. CDR3 DNA sequence: TGTGCCACCAGTGATGCCCGGGACAGTCCGGAGAAACTGTTTTTT.

The chain links TRBV30 to TRBJ1-2; D remains unclear. V was pared by 6 bases and J by 6 bases, with 14 bases between. CDR1 and CDR2 (germline): GTSNPN, SVGIG (reference sequence). The CDR3 consists of 12 residues. CDR3 DNA: TGTGCCTGCCCTAAGCGGGGAGATGGCTACACCTTC. Translated: CACPKRGDGYTF.

The chain has TRBV7-6 and TRBJ1-5, with TRBD1 as a possible D gene (5 bases). Trimming stripped 6 bases from V and 2 bases from J, with 17 bases between. In germline, CDR1 is SGHVS, CDR2 FNYEAQ. The CDR3 length is 16 residues. In DNA, the CDR3 is TGTGCCAGCAGTAAAGACCGGGGGTATGGCAATCAGCCCCAGCATTTT. Protein: CASSKDRGYGNQPQHF.

The CDR3 loop is CASSIPEDLATDTQYF. DNA of the CDR3: TGTGCCAGTAGTATCCCAGAGGACTTGGCGACAGATACGCAGTATTTT. This sequence joins TRBV19 and TRBJ2-3; a weak D match, TRBD2 (5 bases). CDR3 length equals 16 residues. In germline, CDR1 is LNHDA, CDR2 SQIVND (reference sequence). V was cut by 3 bases and J by 3 bases, with 16 bases left in between. The variable domain in full, completed from reference TRBV19 and TRBJ2-3, reads DGGITQSPKYLFRKEGQNVTLSCEQNLNHDAMYWYRQDPGQGLRLIYYSQIVNDFQKGDIAEGYSVSREKKESFPLTVTSAQKNPTAFYLCASSIPEDLATDTQYFGPGTRLTVL.

The chain couples TRBV24-1 to TRBJ2-2; 8 positions match TRBD1. The germline V gene has CDR1 KGHDR and CDR2 SFDVKD. V lost 2 bases, J lost 1 base, and 2 bases stayed unmatched. The CDR3 extends over 16 amino acids. In nucleotides, the CDR3 is TGTGCCACCAGTGATTCCGGGACAGGGAACACCGGGGAGCTGTTTTTT. Translation gives CATSDSGTGNTGELFF.

The rearrangement links TRBV5-1 to TRBJ1-1; possibly TRBD1 for D (5 bases). The CDR3 has 14 amino acids. Deletions cut 4 bases from V and 4 bases from J, with 14 bases between. Germline-derived CDR1 and CDR2 are SGHRS and YFSETQ. The CDR3 sequence: CASSATGQSTEAFF. CDR3 nucleotides: TGCGCCAGCAGCGCAACAGGTCAGAGCACTGAAGCTTTCTTT.

The J gene is TRBJ1-6, the V gene TRBV11-2; tentatively, D is TRBD1 (6 bases). V lost 2 bases and J 6 bases, leaving 11 bases between the germline ends. The germline V gene has CDR1 SGHAT and CDR2 FQNNGV. This CDR3 has 15 residues. DNA of the CDR3: TGTGCCAGCAGCTTACGGACAGACATTAATTCACCCCTCCACTTT. The encoded protein is CASSLRTDINSPLHF.

In DNA form, the CDR3 reads TGCGCCAGCAGCCTACAGGGGGAAGAGACCCAGTACTTC. It encodes CASSLQGEETQYF. The V gene is TRBV4-1, the J gene TRBJ2-5, with 8 bases that match TRBD1. With 4 bases clipped from V and 3 bases from J, the junction kept 1 base outside the gene matches. Germline loops: CDR1 MGHRA, CDR2 YSYEKL. This CDR3 comprises 13 residues.

The chain employs TRBV6-5 and TRBJ1-5; weak D call: TRBD1 (5 bases). The V end was cut by 2 bases, the J end by 5 bases, with 13 bases between. The germline gives CDR1 MNHEY, CDR2 SVGAGI. The CDR3 extends over 15 amino acids. CDR3 region: CASSYRAGPHQPQHF. CDR3 DNA: TGTGCCAGCAGTTACCGAGCGGGGCCCCATCAGCCCCAGCATTTT.

V usage is TRBV6-5 and J usage is TRBJ1-2; 7 bases match TRBD1. The V gene end was trimmed by 2 bases and the J gene end by 3 bases; junction bases not matched to a gene: 3. Germline V gene lookup returns CDR1 MNHEY and CDR2 SVGAGI. CDR3 size: 14 residues. DNA for the CDR3: TGTGCCAGCAGTTACATCACAGGGGACTATGGCTACACCTTC. This encodes CASSYITGDYGYTF.

The rearrangement uses TRBV10-3 and TRBJ2-7; 8 positions agree with TRBD1. From germline, CDR1 is ENHRY and CDR2 SYGVKD. Trimming removed 11 bases from V and 0 bases from J; junction bases left unmatched: 9. The CDR3 is made up of 14 amino acids. In DNA, the CDR3 is TGTGCCGCTAAGGACGGGACAGGCTCCTACGAGCAGTACTTC. Its protein product is CAAKDGTGSYEQYF.

The chain joins TRBV4-2 to TRBJ2-4; TRBD2 is a possible D gene (5 bases). Germline lookup yields CDR1 LGHNA and CDR2 YNFKEQ. This CDR3 has 14 amino acids. The V and J ends lost 3 bases and 7 bases respectively, with 13 bases between them. CDR3 in amino acids: CASSQGLGGNIQYF. CDR3 coding DNA: TGTGCCAGCAGCCAGGGCCTCGGCGGGAACATTCAGTACTTC.